The 3 T cell receptor beta chains reported below all come from one sample, sequenced in a study of cytomegalovirus exposure and HLA in healthy donors. PCR involved 60 Vbeta and 13 Jbeta primers. Clones were read by immunoSEQ multiplex PCR, and TCRdb kept only the in-frame ones, dropping some. The sample holds 210,000 or so clones, 75% to 85% seen once. Material: PBMCs. These receptors were collected from a girl between 10 and 17 years old in good health and CMV-seronegative.

This rearrangement joins TRBV5-1 to TRBJ1-5, with D perhaps TRBD1 (5 bases). Per the germline V gene, CDR1 is SGHRS and CDR2 is YFSETQ. The germline V and J ends were trimmed by 1 base and 1 base, with 9 bases remaining between them. This CDR3 comprises 15 residues. The CDR3 spells CASSLTGESNQPQHF. The CDR3 DNA reads as TGCGCCAGCAGCTTGACGGGGGAAAGCAATCAGCCCCAGCATTTT.

This clone came up once. The chain employs TRBV7-3 and TRBJ2-3, with 10 bases lining up with TRBD2. V was clipped by 5 bases and J by 6 bases; unmatched bases: 20. CDR1 and CDR2 from the germline V gene are SGHTA and FQGTGA. The CDR3 spans 19 residues. In DNA form, the CDR3 reads TGTGCCAGCAGCGACCGGGGAGCGGGGGGGACGACGGCACGGGATACGCAGTATTTT. Its translation: CASSDRGAGGTTARDTQYF.

The CDR3 DNA reads as TGTGCCAGCAGCAAAGAAAACAGGGTGCGGGGGACCTCCTACAATGAGCAGTTCTTC. As protein: CASSKENRVRGTSYNEQFF. V usage is TRBV21-1 and J usage is TRBJ2-1; the listed D gene, TRBD2, was not tested against the DNA. TRBV21-1 is recorded as a pseudogene. The CDR3 contains 19 residues.